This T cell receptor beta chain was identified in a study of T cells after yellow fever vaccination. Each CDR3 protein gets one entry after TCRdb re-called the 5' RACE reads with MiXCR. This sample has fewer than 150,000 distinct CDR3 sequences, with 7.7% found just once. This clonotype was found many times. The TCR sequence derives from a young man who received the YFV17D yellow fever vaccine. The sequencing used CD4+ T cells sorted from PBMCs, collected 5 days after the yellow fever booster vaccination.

CDR3 protein: CASSSGRSNYNEQFF. DNA for the CDR3: TGTGCCAGCAGCTCAGGACGATCAAACTACAATGAGCAGTTCTTC. The rearrangement joins TRBV7-2 to TRBJ2-1, with no clear D. Looked up from germline, CDR1 is SGHTA and CDR2 is FQGNSA. V lost 4 bases and J 3 bases, leaving 13 bases between the germline ends. The CDR3 contains 15 residues.